Below are 25 T cell receptor beta chains sequenced from a single sample in a study of control samples from healthy donors and cancer patients. Profiling relied on immunoSEQ multiplex PCR, and the TCRdb table lists in-frame clones only, not all of them. The top ten hold around 12% of the sample, which has about 170,000 clones, approximately 90% seen once. What was sequenced was blood. The receptors shown here come from a man in his thirties or forties in good health.

The rearrangement uses TRBV27 and TRBJ2-7; D not resolved. V lost 7 bases to trimming and J lost 3 bases, with 7 bases between them. Germline V gene sequence: CDR1 MNHEY, CDR2 SMNVEV (reference sequence). The CDR3 covers 11 residues. The CDR3 coding sequence is TGTGCCAGCATGACCGGCTACGAGCAGTACTTC. The encoded protein is CASMTGYEQYF.

V is TRBV6-5 and J is TRBJ2-7, with D possibly TRBD2 on 6 matching bases. Trimming shortened V by 8 bases and J by 2 bases, and 16 bases separated the two germline ends. Germline loops: CDR1 MNHEY, CDR2 SVGAGI. The CDR3 spans 14 residues. In DNA, the CDR3 is TGTGCCAGCGGATACGGGACTTCTGCCTACGAGCAGTACTTC. This gives the protein CASGYGTSAYEQYF.

The chain has TRBV19 and TRBJ2-3; 7 nucleotides line up with TRBD2. The germline gives CDR1 LNHDA, CDR2 SQIVND (reference sequence). This CDR3 contains 15 residues. V was clipped by 5 bases and J by 4 bases; unmatched bases: 9. For the CDR3, the DNA is TGTGCCAGTAGTCCCCGGGGGGAGGGAGCAGATACGCAGTATTTT. Encoded protein: CASSPRGEGADTQYF.

The V gene is TRBV6-5, the J gene TRBJ1-2; 8 bases agree with TRBD1. Germline-derived CDR1 and CDR2 are MNHEY and SVGAGI. Trimming at V came to 10 bases and at J to 5 bases, leaving 15 bases not matched to a gene. The CDR3 consists of 15 residues. CDR3 nucleotides: TGTGCCACCGGTACCCCCAGGGGGCGAGGATATGGCTACACCTTC. It translates to CATGTPRGRGYGYTF.

The J gene is TRBJ1-2, the V gene TRBV6-1, with D uncertain. V shed 2 bases and J shed 4 bases, with 17 bases lying between them. Per the germline V gene, CDR1 is MNHNS and CDR2 is SASEGT. The CDR3 totals 16 residues. CDR3 sequence (DNA): TGTGCCAGCAGTGAAAGAGGGAAGGGAGGCTTCTATGGCTACACCTTC. Translation gives CASSERGKGGFYGYTF.

V gene TRBV12-3 or TRBV12-4 combines with J gene TRBJ1-1, with D maybe TRBD1 (5 bases). Trimming shortened V by 4 bases and J by 2 bases, and 8 bases separated the two germline ends. The CDR3 runs to 13 residues. CDR3 residues: CASSSRVNTEAFF. The DNA of the CDR3 is TGTGCCAGCAGTTCCAGGGTAAACACTGAAGCTTTCTTT.

The chain couples TRBV30 to TRBJ2-7; no clear D. This CDR3 region has 11 residues. Deletions cut 0 bases from V and 4 bases from J, with 4 bases between. CDR1 and CDR2 from the germline V gene are GTSNPN and SVGIG (reference sequence). CDR3 sequence reads: CAWSVSYEQYF. For the CDR3, the DNA is TGTGCCTGGAGTGTTTCGTACGAGCAGTACTTC.

The chain couples TRBV7-2 to TRBJ2-1, with TRBD2 as a possible D gene (6 bases). This CDR3 spans 18 amino acids. Trimming left V 1 base short and J 0 bases short, with 16 bases between. Germline-derived CDR1 and CDR2 are SGHTA and FQGNSA. This chain's CDR3 is CASSLEGRRGGSYNEQFF. The CDR3 region has the DNA TGTGCCAGCAGCTTAGAAGGGAGGAGAGGAGGCTCCTACAATGAGCAGTTCTTC.

The chain joins TRBV7-3 to TRBJ2-5, with 8 bases fitting TRBD1. The germline V gene has CDR1 SGHTA and CDR2 FQGTGA. V gave up 5 bases and J gave up 5 bases; unmatched junction bases: 10. The CDR3 consists of 15 residues. DNA for the CDR3: TGTGCCAGCAGCGGAGGGACAGGCGGAAGGGAGACCCAGTACTTC. Its translation: CASSGGTGGRETQYF.

The genes are TRBV29-1 and TRBJ2-7, with D perhaps matching TRBD1 (5 bases). This CDR3 has 12 amino acids. Per germline, CDR1 SQVTM and CDR2 ANQGSEA. Trimming removed 4 bases from V and 3 bases from J, with 10 bases in between. The CDR3 is CSVVDSRYEQYF. CDR3 DNA: TGCAGCGTTGTAGACAGTCGCTACGAGCAGTACTTC.

This rearrangement joins TRBV6-2 or TRBV6-3 to TRBJ2-7, with a weak D call TRBD1 (7 bases). In germline, CDR1 is MNHEY, CDR2 SVGEGT. V was pared by 2 bases and J by 12 bases, with 17 bases between. This CDR3 has 13 amino acids. The CDR3 bases are TGTGCCAGCAGTTACGACAGGGAGGTTCGTGTGTACTTC. It is translated as CASSYDREVRVYF.

This clone appeared a single time. The V and J genes are TRBV7-3 and TRBJ2-1, with 7 bases aligning to TRBD2. Germline V gene lookup returns CDR1 SGHTA and CDR2 FQGTGA. J was trimmed by 6 bases and V by 8 bases; bases with no gene match: 7. This CDR3 contains 13 residues. The CDR3 DNA follows: TGTGCCAGCGGGGCGGGAGCCCTCAATGAGCAGTTCTTC. This gives the protein CASGAGALNEQFF.

The V call is TRBV30, the J call TRBJ1-5; D gene uncertain. This CDR3 spans 11 amino acids. Trimming pared 5 bases from V and 5 bases from J, leaving 7 bases between. Germline CDR1 GTSNPN, CDR2 SVGIG (reference sequence). The CDR3 is CAWGNDQPQHF. Written as DNA, the CDR3 is TGTGCCTGGGGCAATGATCAGCCCCAGCATTTT.

The chain has TRBV4-2 and TRBJ1-1; weak D call: TRBD1 (6 bases). Trimming cost V 3 bases and J 5 bases, with 13 bases left between them. This CDR3 spans 14 amino acids. Germline V gene lookup returns CDR1 LGHNA and CDR2 YNFKEQ. Here the CDR3 DNA reads TGTGCCAGCAGCCATACAGGGAGTAGGACTGAAGCTTTCTTT. It codes for CASSHTGSRTEAFF.

The chain employs TRBV29-1 and TRBJ2-4; D might be TRBD2 (6 bases). V was shortened by 2 bases and J by 3 bases, with 11 bases between the two germline ends. The CDR3 has 14 amino acids. CDR1 is SQVTM, CDR2 ANQGSEA, per germline. The CDR3 nucleotides read TGCAGCGTTGAATCGGGGGACGGCAAAAACATTCAGTACTTC. Translation gives CSVESGDGKNIQYF.

The genes are TRBV6-4 and TRBJ2-2; the D call may be TRBD1 or TRBD2 (6 bases each). CDR3 length equals 14 residues. V shed 3 bases and J shed 6 bases, with 11 bases lying between them. Germline CDR1 and CDR2: MRHNA and SNTAGT. CDR3: CASSEQGGAGELFF. The CDR3 nucleotides are TGTGCCAGCAGTGAACAGGGAGGCGCCGGGGAGCTGTTTTTT.

The chain uses TRBV27 and TRBJ1-2; a possible D gene is TRBD1 (6 bases). CDR1 and CDR2 from the germline V gene are MNHEY and SMNVEV (reference sequence). V was cut by 5 bases and J by 6 bases, with 13 bases left in between. The CDR3 loop spans 13 amino acids. The CDR3, as DNA: TGTGCCAGCAGTCGAACAAAGGGGGATGGCTACACCTTC. It encodes CASSRTKGDGYTF.

The gene calls are TRBV11-3 and TRBJ2-7, with 7 bases that match TRBD1. Trimming cost V 5 bases and J 3 bases; bases outside gene matches: 4. Germline CDR1 SGHNT, CDR2 YENEEA. The CDR3 runs 13 residues. Written as DNA, the CDR3 is TGTGCCAGCAGCCGGGACAGCCGCTACGAGCAGTACTTC. This gives the protein CASSRDSRYEQYF.

The V gene is TRBV18, the J gene TRBJ2-7; 9 bases fit TRBD2. V was clipped by 3 bases and J by 9 bases; unmatched bases: 15. Germline CDR1 and CDR2: KGHSH and LQKENI. This CDR3 contains 16 residues. In DNA form, the CDR3 reads TGTGCCAGCTCACCCAATCAGGGGACTAGCCAGTCTGTGCAGTACTTC. Its protein product is CASSPNQGTSQSVQYF.

The rearrangement links TRBV19 to TRBJ2-3; no firm D call. V lost 5 bases and J 3 bases, leaving 3 bases between the germline ends. The CDR3 length is 11 residues. Germline V CDR1 and CDR2: LNHDA, SQIVND (reference sequence). CDR3 sequence (DNA): TGTGCCAGTAGTGCTACAGATACGCAGTATTTT. Its protein product is CASSATDTQYF.

CDR3 coding DNA: TGTGCCAGCAGCGTAGCCGTGAGCGGGAGGGGGGATGATACGCAGTATTTT. This encodes CASSVAVSGRGDDTQYF. The chain is built from TRBV9 and TRBJ2-3; TRBD2 matches 10 bases. From germline, CDR1 is SGDLS and CDR2 YYNGEE. The CDR3 length is 17 residues. V dropped 0 bases and J dropped 6; count of bases not matched to a gene: 10.

The chain joins TRBV9 to TRBJ1-3, with unresolved D. Germline CDR1 reads SGDLS; CDR2 reads YYNGEE. The CDR3 spans 16 residues. The germline V and J ends were trimmed by 2 bases and 0 bases, with 12 bases remaining between them. Here the CDR3 reads CASSVGSGSSGNTIYF. The CDR3 DNA sequence: TGTGCCAGCAGCGTTGGAAGTGGGAGCTCTGGAAACACCATATATTTT.

The chain joins TRBV7-2 to TRBJ1-4; unclear D gene. V lost 10 bases to trimming and J lost 6 bases, with 12 bases between them. The CDR3 totals 12 residues. The germline V gene has CDR1 SGHTA and CDR2 FQGNSA. This CDR3 is CAMRPVYEKLFF. The CDR3 DNA reads as TGTGCCATGAGGCCAGTGTATGAAAAACTGTTTTTT.

The V call is TRBV10-3, the J call TRBJ2-7, with 7 bases fitting TRBD2. The V gene end was trimmed by 5 bases and the J gene end by 3 bases; junction bases not matched to a gene: 13. Germline V gives CDR1 ENHRY, CDR2 SYGVKD. CDR3 size: 16 residues. CDR3 nucleotide sequence: TGTGCCATCAGTCCACGAAGCGGGGAGGCAAACTACGAGCAGTACTTC. Amino acids: CAISPRSGEANYEQYF.

The chain joins TRBV12-3 or TRBV12-4 to TRBJ1-2; D remains unclear. Deletions cut 5 bases from V and 3 bases from J, with 10 bases between. The CDR3 length is 13 residues. The DNA of the CDR3 is TGTGCCAGCAGTCCCCCGCGGGACTATGGCTACACCTTC. The encoded protein is CASSPPRDYGYTF.